These 21 T cell receptor beta chains were sequenced from one sample in a study of blood T cell repertoires in COVID-19. The assay was immunoSEQ multiplex PCR, and TCRdb's table has in-frame clones only and misses some. Of about 150,000 clones in the sample, around 82% were seen once. Sequenced input: peripheral blood. Source of these receptors: a woman between 45 and 60 years old with acute or convalescent COVID-19.

The CDR3 sequence: CATSDVGQGGQETQYF. The CDR3 DNA is TGTGCCACCAGTGATGTGGGACAGGGAGGCCAAGAGACCCAGTACTTC. The chain links TRBV24-1 to TRBJ2-5, with 9 bases matching TRBD1. Unmatched junction bases numbered 5, after V lost 3 bases and J lost 1 base. CDR1 and CDR2 (germline): KGHDR, SFDVKD. The CDR3 contains 16 residues.

The chain uses TRBV28 and TRBJ2-1; no clear D. Deletions cut 3 bases from V and 5 bases from J, with 8 bases between. There are 13 residues in the CDR3. CDR1 and CDR2 from the germline V gene are MDHEN and SYDVKM. CDR3 sequence reads: CASSLTPNNEQFF. The CDR3, as DNA: TGTGCCAGCAGTTTGACTCCGAACAATGAGCAGTTCTTC.

CDR3 in amino acids: CSVEPRLDGYTF. For the CDR3, the DNA is TGCAGCGTTGAGCCAAGACTTGATGGCTACACCTTC. The gene calls are TRBV29-1 and TRBJ1-2; D ambiguous. The V gene's germline CDR1 is SQVTM and CDR2 ANQGSEA. The CDR3 extends over 12 amino acids. With 3 bases removed from V and 6 bases from J, the gap between germline ends came to 11 bases.

V gene TRBV5-1 combines with J gene TRBJ1-1, with D unresolved. CDR1 and CDR2 (germline): SGHRS, YFSETQ. V shed 0 bases and J shed 0 bases, with 6 bases lying between them. This CDR3 spans 14 amino acids. CDR3 sequence reads: CASSLDVMNTEAFF. Written as DNA, the CDR3 is TGCGCCAGCAGCTTGGATGTTATGAACACTGAAGCTTTCTTT.

This chain joins TRBV6-2 or TRBV6-3 and TRBJ1-5; D might be TRBD1 (6 bases). The V gene lost 4 bases and the J gene lost 3 bases, with 10 bases spanning the gap. The CDR3 totals 14 residues. Per germline, CDR1 MNHEY and CDR2 SVGEGT. The CDR3 sequence: CASSSRDINQPQHF. The CDR3 DNA reads TGTGCCAGCAGTTCCCGGGACATCAATCAGCCCCAGCATTTT.

V and J are TRBV27 and TRBJ1-3; D perhaps matches TRBD1 (6 bases). V lost 5 bases to trimming and J lost 3 bases, with 11 bases between them. This CDR3 has 14 amino acids. Germline lookup yields CDR1 MNHEY and CDR2 SMNVEV (reference sequence). The CDR3 nucleotides read TGTGCCAGCAGTATAGGGGGTGGTGGAAACACCATATATTTT. This translates into CASSIGGGGNTIYF.

The chain uses TRBV6-1 and TRBJ2-2, with 8 bases lining up with TRBD2. The trim removed 2 bases at V and 4 bases at J, leaving 15 bases unmatched. CDR1 is MNHNS and CDR2 is SASEGT in the germline V gene. CDR3 length: 19 amino acids. The CDR3 region has the DNA TGTGCCAGCAGTGAAATTCTGCGGACTAGCTCAACCTTCACCGGGGAGCTGTTTTTT. Translation: CASSEILRTSSTFTGELFF.

The chain couples TRBV5-1 to TRBJ2-1, with 10 bases identical to TRBD1. CDR1 is SGHRS, CDR2 YFSETQ, per germline. Germline trimming cut 5 bases from V and 7 bases from J; bases unmatched to any gene: 9. The CDR3 covers 15 residues. The CDR3 DNA sequence: TGCGCCAGCAGTCTCGAGGGACAGGGGTTGAATGAGCAGTTCTTC. It encodes CASSLEGQGLNEQFF.

This sequence joins TRBV9 and TRBJ2-7; 10 bases agree with TRBD1. V lost 3 bases, J lost 4 bases, and 4 bases stayed unmatched. The germline V gene encodes CDR1 SGDLS and CDR2 YYNGEE. The CDR3 totals 14 residues. The CDR3 region is CASSGGQGEYEQYF. As DNA, the CDR3 is TGTGCCAGCAGCGGAGGACAGGGGGAGTACGAGCAGTACTTC.

The rearrangement joins TRBV6-5 to TRBJ2-7; the D gene is possibly TRBD1 (6 bases). Germline V CDR1 and CDR2: MNHEY, SVGAGI. Trimming shortened V by 10 bases and J by 2 bases, and 18 bases separated the two germline ends. The CDR3 extends over 14 amino acids. This CDR3 reads CATKGTPPTYEQYF. The CDR3 region has the DNA TGTGCCACCAAAGGGACACCACCAACCTACGAGCAGTACTTC.

The rearrangement uses TRBV11-2 and TRBJ2-1, with 9 bases that match TRBD1. Germline CDR1 reads SGHAT; CDR2 reads FQNNGV. V trimming: 5 bases; J trimming: 6 bases; junction bases outside the gene matches: 2. This CDR3 has 13 amino acids. This chain's CDR3 is CASSRDRANEQFF. CDR3 sequence (DNA): TGTGCCAGCAGCCGGGACAGGGCCAATGAGCAGTTCTTC. The whole variable domain, filled in from reference TRBV11-2 and TRBJ2-1, reads EAGVAQSPRYKIIEKRQSVAFWCNPISGHATLYWYQQILGQGPKLLIQFQNNGVVDDSQLPKDRFSAERLKGVDSTLKIQPAKLEDSAVYLCASSRDRANEQFFGPGTRLTVL.

The CDR3 reads CSAPRGETQYF. The DNA of the CDR3 is TGCAGTGCTCCCCGGGGAGAGACCCAGTACTTC. This sequence joins TRBV20-1 and TRBJ2-5, with D possibly being TRBD2 (5 bases). V lost 5 bases and J lost 4, with 8 bases in between. The CDR3 length is 11 residues. CDR1 is DFQATT, CDR2 SNEGSKA, per germline (reference sequence).

J is TRBJ2-7 and V is TRBV7-2, with 8 bases that match TRBD2. Trimming at V came to 5 bases and at J to 1 base, leaving 7 bases not matched to a gene. CDR1 is SGHTA, CDR2 FQGNSA, per germline. The CDR3 is 15 amino acids. For the CDR3, the DNA is TGTGCCAGCAGCGAGGGCGCGGGGGGATCCTACGAGCAGTACTTC. Translation gives CASSEGAGGSYEQYF.

This clone has only a few counts. The chain is built from TRBV11-2 and TRBJ1-5; D is uncertain. Germline V CDR1 and CDR2: SGHAT, FQNNGV. V lost 7 bases and J 2 bases, leaving 15 bases between the germline ends. The length of the CDR3 is 15 residues. This chain's CDR3 is CASTERAGGNQPQHF. The CDR3 bases are TGTGCCAGCACTGAGCGGGCTGGGGGCAATCAGCCCCAGCATTTT.

In this sample, this clone turned up once. This chain uses TRBV24-1 with TRBJ1-5, with D perhaps matching TRBD1 (5 bases). Germline-derived CDR1 and CDR2 are KGHDR and SFDVKD. CDR3 length equals 14 residues. The V and J ends lost 10 bases and 2 bases respectively, with 14 bases between them. CDR3 sequence: CATSSGGRNQPQHF. DNA for the CDR3: TGTGCCACATCTTCGGGGGGTCGCAATCAGCCCCAGCATTTT.

This sequence joins TRBV27 and TRBJ2-2, with TRBD1 matching over 8 bases. Germline V CDR1 and CDR2: MNHEY, SMNVEV (reference sequence). With 5 bases clipped from V and 8 bases from J, the junction kept 7 bases outside the gene matches. The CDR3 has 14 amino acids. CDR3 nucleotide sequence: TGTGCCAGCAGTCCCGGACAGGGTCGTGGGGAGCTGTTTTTT. Encoded protein: CASSPGQGRGELFF.

The genes are TRBV6-2 or TRBV6-3 and TRBJ1-5; tentatively, D is TRBD1 (6 bases). Germline V gene lookup returns CDR1 MNHEY and CDR2 SVGEGT. This CDR3 comprises 14 residues. Trimming removed 1 base from V and 4 bases from J, with 8 bases in between. CDR3 coding DNA: TGTGCCAGCAGTTACTTCGGACAGAATCAGCCCCAGCATTTT. This encodes CASSYFGQNQPQHF.

This chain uses TRBV19 with TRBJ1-4; D might be TRBD1 (6 bases). The CDR3 runs 14 residues. V was clipped by 3 bases and J by 8 bases, with 13 bases between them. The germline CDR1 and CDR2 sequences are LNHDA and SQIVND (reference sequence). This chain's CDR3 is CASSIGTSPEKLFF. The CDR3 nucleotides read TGTGCCAGTAGTATCGGGACATCTCCGGAAAAACTGTTTTTT.

The rearrangement joins TRBV5-1 to TRBJ2-2; D call uncertain. The V and J ends lost 4 bases and 6 bases respectively, with 16 bases between them. Germline assignment: CDR1 SGHRS and CDR2 YFSETQ. This CDR3 has 15 amino acids. CDR3 bases: TGCGCCAGCAGCCACCCCCCAGGTATGGCCGGGGAGCTGTTTTTT. Translated: CASSHPPGMAGELFF. Full variable domain (rest looked up from reference TRBV5-1 and TRBJ2-2): KAGVTQTPRYLIKTRGQQVTLSCSPISGHRSVSWYQQTPGQGLQFLFEYFSETQRNKGNFPGRFSGRQFSNSRSEMNVSTLELGDSALYLCASSHPPGMAGELFFGEGSRLTVL.

This sequence joins TRBV18 and TRBJ2-1; 7 bases match TRBD1. V was pared by 2 bases and J by 7 bases, with 8 bases of the junction left unmatched. Germline V gene sequence: CDR1 KGHSH, CDR2 LQKENI. The CDR3 has 15 amino acids. The CDR3 DNA sequence: TGTGCCAGCTCACCAGCGCTTGACAGGGTGAATGAGCAGTTCTTC. It encodes CASSPALDRVNEQFF.

This chain connects TRBV12-3 or TRBV12-4 to TRBJ2-1; unclear D gene. Trimming cost V 5 bases and J 7 bases, with 12 bases left between them. This CDR3 comprises 13 residues. The CDR3 bases are TGTGCCAGCAGTCCCATCCGGGTAAATGAGCAGTTCTTC. Its protein product is CASSPIRVNEQFF.